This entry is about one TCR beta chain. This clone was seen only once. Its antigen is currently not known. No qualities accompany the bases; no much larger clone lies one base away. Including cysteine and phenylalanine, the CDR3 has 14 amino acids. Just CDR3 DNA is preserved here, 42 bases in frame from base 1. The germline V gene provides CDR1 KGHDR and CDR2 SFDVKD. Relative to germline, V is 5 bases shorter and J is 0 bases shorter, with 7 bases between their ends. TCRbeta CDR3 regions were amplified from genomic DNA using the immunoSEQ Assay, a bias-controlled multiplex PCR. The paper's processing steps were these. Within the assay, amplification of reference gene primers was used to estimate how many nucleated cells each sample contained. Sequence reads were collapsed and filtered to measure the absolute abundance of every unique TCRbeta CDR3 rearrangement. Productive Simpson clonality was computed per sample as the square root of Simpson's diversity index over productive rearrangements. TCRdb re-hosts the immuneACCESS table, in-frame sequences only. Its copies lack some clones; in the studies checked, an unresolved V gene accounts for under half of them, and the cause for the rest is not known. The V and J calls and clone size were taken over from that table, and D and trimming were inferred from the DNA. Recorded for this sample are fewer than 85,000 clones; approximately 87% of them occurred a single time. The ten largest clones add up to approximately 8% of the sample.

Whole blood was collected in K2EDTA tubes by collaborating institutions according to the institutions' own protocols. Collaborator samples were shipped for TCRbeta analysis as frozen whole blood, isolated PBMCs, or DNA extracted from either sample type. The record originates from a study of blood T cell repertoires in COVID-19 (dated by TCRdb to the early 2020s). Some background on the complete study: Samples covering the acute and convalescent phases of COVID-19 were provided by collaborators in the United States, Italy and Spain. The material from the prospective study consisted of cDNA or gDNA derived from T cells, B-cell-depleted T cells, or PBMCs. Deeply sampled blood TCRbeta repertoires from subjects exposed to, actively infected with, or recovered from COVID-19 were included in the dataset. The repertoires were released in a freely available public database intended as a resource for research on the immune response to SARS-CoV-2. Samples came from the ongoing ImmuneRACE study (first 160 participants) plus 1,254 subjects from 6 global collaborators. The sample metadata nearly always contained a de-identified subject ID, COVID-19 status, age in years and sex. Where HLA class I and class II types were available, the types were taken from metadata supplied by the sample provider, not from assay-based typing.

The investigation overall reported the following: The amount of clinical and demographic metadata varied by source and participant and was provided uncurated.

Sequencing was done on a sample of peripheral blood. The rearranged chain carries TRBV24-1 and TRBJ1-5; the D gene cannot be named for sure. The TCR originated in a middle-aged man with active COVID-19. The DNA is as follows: TGTGCCACCAGTGGAGGTGATAGCAATCAGCCCCAGCATTTT. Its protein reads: CATSGGDSNQPQHF.